This entry lists 27 T cell receptor beta chains sequenced from one sample in a study of control samples from healthy donors and cancer patients. Some clones are missing from TCRdb's copy, which holds only in-frame ones; the method was immunoSEQ multiplex PCR. Of about 160,000 clones listed, approximately 94% are singletons. The sample consisted of blood. These receptors all come from a woman in her thirties or forties in good health.

The J gene is TRBJ1-4, the V gene TRBV5-6; no clear D. V lost 0 bases and J lost 6, with 9 bases in between. Germline V gene sequence: CDR1 SGHDT, CDR2 YYEEEE. CDR3 length: 14 amino acids. CDR3 sequence reads: CASSLEGMHEKLFF. The CDR3 DNA reads as TGTGCCAGCAGCTTGGAAGGGATGCATGAAAAACTGTTTTTT. The variable domain in full, with the rest retrieved from reference TRBV5-6 and TRBJ1-4, is DAGVTQSPTHLIKTRGQQVTLRCSPKSGHDTVSWYQQALGQGPQFIFQYYEEEERQRGNFPDRFSGHQFPNYSSELNVNALLLGDSALYLCASSLEGMHEKLFFGSGTQLSVL.

As regards this clone: The same CDR3 arises from other DNA sequences in this sample as well. J is TRBJ1-1 and V is TRBV18; D is unclear. Germline V gene sequence: CDR1 KGHSH, CDR2 LQKENI. The germline V and J ends were trimmed by 2 bases and 0 bases, with 4 bases remaining between them. This CDR3 is built from 13 residues. This CDR3 is CASSPALNTEAFF. The CDR3 DNA reads as TGTGCCAGCTCACCAGCTTTGAACACTGAAGCTTTCTTT. Complete variable domain (other parts from reference TRBV18 and TRBJ1-1): NAGVMQNPRHLVRRRGQEARLRCSPMKGHSHVYWYRQLPEEGLKFMVYLQKENIIDESGMPKERFSAEFPKEGPSILRIQQVVRGDSAAYFCASSPALNTEAFFGQGTRLTVV.

V is TRBV6-5 and J is TRBJ1-2; maybe TRBD1 (6 bases). The CDR3 is made up of 14 amino acids. The germline V and J ends were trimmed by 6 bases and 6 bases, with 17 bases remaining between them. Germline V lookup: CDR1 MNHEY, CDR2 SVGAGI. In DNA form, the CDR3 reads TGTGCCAGCAGCCGGGACACCGGGAGGGATGGCTACACCTTC. This gives the protein CASSRDTGRDGYTF.

The V call is TRBV19, the J call TRBJ2-5, with 7 bases matching TRBD1. With 11 bases clipped from V and 3 bases from J, the junction kept 12 bases outside the gene matches. The germline CDR1 and CDR2 sequences are LNHDA and SQIVND (reference sequence). CDR3 length: 14 amino acids. The DNA for the CDR3 is TGTGCCTCAGAAAGTCCGGGACAGAAAGAGACCCAGTACTTC. Translation: CASESPGQKETQYF.

This clone appeared a few times. The chain joins TRBV2 to TRBJ1-6; D is unresolved. This CDR3 is built from 12 residues. Looked up from germline, CDR1 is SNHLY and CDR2 is FYNNEI. Trimming removed 8 bases from V and 5 bases from J, with 7 bases in between. CDR3 bases: TGTGCCAGCGGAAAGGATAATTCACCCCTCCACTTT. This gives the protein CASGKDNSPLHF.

This clone was observed a single time. This chain links TRBV18 with TRBJ1-5, with D possibly TRBD1 on 5 matching bases. The CDR3 is made up of 15 amino acids. Germline V gives CDR1 KGHSH, CDR2 LQKENI. V gave up 1 base and J gave up 7 bases, with 14 bases separating them. For the CDR3, the DNA is TGTGCCAGCTCACCACAAAGCACAGGCCGGCAGCCCCAGCATTTT. Translated: CASSPQSTGRQPQHF.

V usage is TRBV4-3 and J usage is TRBJ2-1; TRBD2 is a possible D gene (6 bases). This CDR3 contains 17 residues. The V gene lost 4 bases and the J gene lost 3 bases, with 19 bases spanning the gap. CDR1 and CDR2 (germline): LGHNA, YSLEER. The CDR3 DNA reads TGCGCCAGCAGCCTTGCTCTGGGAGGCGCTTTCTACAATGAGCAGTTCTTC. Residues: CASSLALGGAFYNEQFF.

The V and J genes are TRBV5-1 and TRBJ2-5; TRBD2 might be the D (5 bases). The CDR3 sequence is 14 residues long. Looked up from germline, CDR1 is SGHRS and CDR2 is YFSETQ. V lost 0 bases, J lost 5 bases, and 11 bases lay in between. CDR3 sequence (DNA): TGCGCCAGCAGCTTGGCCGCGGGCCGGGAGACCCAGTACTTC. This sequence encodes CASSLAAGRETQYF.

The rearrangement joins TRBV12-5 to TRBJ1-2; D may be TRBD1 (5 bases). Trimming cost V 2 bases and J 4 bases, with 17 bases left between them. The CDR3 has 16 residues. CDR1 and CDR2 from the germline V gene are LGHNT and FRNRAP. The CDR3 nucleotides read TGTGCTAGTGGTTTGTGGCCGGGACCAATTTTCTATGGCTACACCTTC. Protein sequence: CASGLWPGPIFYGYTF.

The chain combines TRBV4-3 with TRBJ2-3; 8 bases align to TRBD2. V lost 4 bases and J lost 6; bases outside the gene matches: 9. The CDR3 extends over 15 amino acids. Germline CDR1 and CDR2: LGHNA and YSLEER. CDR3 in DNA: TGCGCCAGCAGCCCGAACGGGGGGGCCAGGGATACGCAGTATTTT. It is translated as CASSPNGGARDTQYF.

V usage is TRBV9 and J usage is TRBJ1-2, with D perhaps TRBD1 (6 bases). Trimming left V 0 bases short and J 14 bases short, with 14 bases between. Per germline, CDR1 SGDLS and CDR2 YYNGEE. The CDR3 has 12 residues. The CDR3 spells CASSVDNGTPTF. The CDR3 DNA reads TGTGCCAGCAGCGTAGACAATGGGACACCTACCTTC.

A single count supports this clone. The CDR3 DNA reads as TGTGCCAGCAGTGACCGGTCTGACAGGGGGCGTCCTGATACGCAGTATTTT. Translating it yields CASSDRSDRGRPDTQYF. The chain carries TRBV6-1 and TRBJ2-3; 10 bases are a match to TRBD1. The CDR3 runs 17 residues. Germline loops: CDR1 MNHNS, CDR2 SASEGT. Trimming cost V 3 bases and J 6 bases; bases outside gene matches: 12.

This clone was seen just once. The chain is built from TRBV7-2 and TRBJ1-3; 7 nucleotides line up with TRBD1. Trimming removed 7 bases from V and 2 bases from J; junction bases left unmatched: 5. The CDR3 has 14 residues. Germline assignment: CDR1 SGHTA and CDR2 FQGNSA. This CDR3 reads CASTLDRAGNTIYF. In nucleotides, the CDR3 is TGTGCCAGCACCCTTGACAGGGCTGGAAACACCATATATTTT.

The chain carries TRBV20-1 and TRBJ2-1, with TRBD2 matching 7 bases. Germline CDR1 DFQATT, CDR2 SNEGSKA (reference sequence). The V gene end was trimmed by 3 bases and the J gene end by 4 bases; junction bases not matched to a gene: 3. The CDR3 consists of 13 residues. In DNA form, the CDR3 reads TGCAGTGCTAGTACGGGGGGTTACAATGAGCAGTTCTTC. Protein: CSASTGGYNEQFF.

This clone was counted a single time. J is TRBJ1-4 and V is TRBV12-5; tentative D call: TRBD1 (6 bases). Trimming pared 1 base from V and 7 bases from J, leaving 7 bases between. The germline CDR1 and CDR2 sequences are LGHNT and FRNRAP. There are 13 residues in the CDR3. DNA of the CDR3: TGTGCTAGTGGTTTGGGGACAGCTGAAAAACTGTTTTTT. This codes for CASGLGTAEKLFF.

The chain links TRBV12-5 to TRBJ1-2; D is perhaps TRBD1 (6 bases). From germline, CDR1 is LGHNT and CDR2 FRNRAP. The CDR3 spans 14 residues. The V end was cut by 6 bases, the J end by 6 bases, with 17 bases between. As DNA, the CDR3 is TGTGCTAGTGGCGGAGACAGGAGGGCCCATGGCTACACCTTC. Protein: CASGGDRRAHGYTF.

This chain joins TRBV2 and TRBJ1-5; D not resolved. CDR1 and CDR2 from the germline V gene are SNHLY and FYNNEI. Trimming cost V 6 bases and J 0 bases, with 9 bases left between them. The CDR3 totals 14 residues. The CDR3 bases are TGTGCCAGCAGCCAAACTTATAGCAATCAGCCCCAGCATTTT. Protein: CASSQTYSNQPQHF.

This chain links TRBV6-5 with TRBJ2-7; 8 bases agree with TRBD1. This CDR3 has 14 residues. Germline V gives CDR1 MNHEY, CDR2 SVGAGI. V was pared by 7 bases and J by 5 bases, with 10 bases of the junction left unmatched. The CDR3: CASTRQGIFNEQYF. The CDR3 DNA is TGTGCCAGCACACGACAGGGGATTTTCAACGAGCAGTACTTC.

The CDR3 region is CASSPRTGGVEGYTF. The CDR3 DNA is TGTGCCAGCAGCCCTCGGACAGGGGGCGTGGAGGGCTACACCTTC. The chain recombines TRBV7-2 with TRBJ1-2; 11 bases match TRBD1. This CDR3 is built from 15 residues. The germline V gene has CDR1 SGHTA and CDR2 FQGNSA. J was trimmed by 8 bases and V by 5 bases; bases with no gene match: 10.

This chain uses TRBV6-5 with TRBJ2-7, with D tentatively TRBD2 (5 bases). Per germline, CDR1 MNHEY and CDR2 SVGAGI. V lost 0 bases to trimming and J lost 1 base, with 7 bases between them. CDR3 length: 14 residues. CDR3 in amino acids: CASSYSGESYEQYF. DNA for the CDR3: TGTGCCAGCAGTTACTCCGGGGAGTCCTACGAGCAGTACTTC.

The CDR3 loop reads CASSARYTPAETQYF. For the CDR3, the DNA is TGTGCCAGCAGCGCTAGGTATACTCCTGCAGAGACCCAGTACTTC. This rearrangement joins TRBV9 to TRBJ2-5; D is unclear. Germline V gene data show CDR1 as SGDLS and CDR2 as YYNGEE. The length of the CDR3 is 15 residues. The V end lost 3 bases, the J end lost 4 bases, and 16 bases lay between the germline ends. The full variable domain, with the rest looked up from reference TRBV9 and TRBJ2-5, is DSGVTQTPKHLITATGQRVTLRCSPRSGDLSVYWYQQSLDQGLQFLIQYYNGEERAKGNILERFSAQQFPDLHSELNLSSLELGDSALYFCASSARYTPAETQYFGPGTRLLVL.

The rearrangement uses TRBV4-3 and TRBJ1-1, with D maybe TRBD1 (6 bases). This CDR3 region has 15 residues. Germline lookup yields CDR1 LGHNA and CDR2 YSLEER. The V end was cut by 3 bases, the J end by 4 bases, with 15 bases between. CDR3 in amino acids: CASSHMTGQGTEAFF. The CDR3 nucleotides are TGCGCCAGCAGCCACATGACAGGACAAGGCACTGAAGCTTTCTTT.

The rearrangement joins TRBV7-2 to TRBJ1-5; the D is unclear. The ends were cut back, 3 bases at V and 0 bases at J, with 6 bases in the middle. The germline gives CDR1 SGHTA, CDR2 FQGNSA. The CDR3 totals 14 residues. CDR3: CASSFGNSNQPQHF. The CDR3, as DNA: TGTGCCAGCAGCTTTGGGAATAGCAATCAGCCCCAGCATTTT. Complete variable domain (other parts from reference TRBV7-2 and TRBJ1-5): GAGVSQSPSNKVTEKGKDVELRCDPISGHTALYWYRQSLGQGLEFLIYFQGNSAPDKSGLPSDRFSAERTGGSVSTLTIQRTQQEDSAVYLCASSFGNSNQPQHFGDGTRLSIL.

This chain links TRBV18 with TRBJ2-7; TRBD2 might be the D (6 bases). Germline loops: CDR1 KGHSH, CDR2 LQKENI. V was cut by 6 bases and J by 0 bases, with 15 bases left in between. This CDR3 spans 15 amino acids. The CDR3 nucleotides are TGTGCCAGCTCTGAGGGACTCTTGGGCTCCTACGAGCAGTACTTC. It codes for CASSEGLLGSYEQYF.

The chain uses TRBV4-1 and TRBJ1-2; 11 nucleotides match TRBD1. Germline loops: CDR1 MGHRA, CDR2 YSYEKL. This CDR3 has 17 amino acids. Germline trimming cut 4 bases from V and 5 bases from J; bases unmatched to any gene: 12. The CDR3 DNA follows: TGCGCCAGCAGCCTAATTGGACAGGGGGCAAATCTATATGGCTACACCTTC. Translation gives CASSLIGQGANLYGYTF.

The chain has TRBV6-2 or TRBV6-3 and TRBJ1-2, with 8 bases that match TRBD1. Germline CDR1 and CDR2: MNHEY and SVGEGT. V was pared by 2 bases and J by 6 bases, with 8 bases of the junction left unmatched. This CDR3 is 15 amino acids long. CDR3 residues: CASSYGPRGQHGYTF. The DNA for the CDR3 is TGTGCCAGCAGTTACGGCCCCAGGGGGCAACATGGCTACACCTTC.

The chain combines TRBV6-6 with TRBJ1-3, with D possibly matching TRBD1 (5 bases). From germline, CDR1 is MNHNY and CDR2 SVGAGI (reference sequence). The CDR3 extends over 14 amino acids. Trimming stripped 8 bases from V and 0 bases from J, with 11 bases between. CDR3 amino acids: CASAGTNSGNTIYF. The CDR3 coding sequence is TGTGCCAGCGCCGGGACCAACTCTGGAAACACCATATATTTT.